One sample yielded the 22 T cell receptor beta chains listed below, sequenced in a study of regulatory dendritic cells for organ transplantation (dated by TCRdb to the late 2010s). The library relied on the immunoSEQ multiplex PCR assay. TCRdb holds this immuneACCESS table with in-frame rearrangements only. Some clones are missing; in checked studies, unresolved V genes explain under half, and the rest has no known cause. This sample comprises 30,000 or so clones, approximately 81% of them detected only once. The top ten clones comprise roughly 0.4% of the sample. Sequencing used naive CD8+ T cells from blood. The cell subset or site label corresponds to: CD45RA+ naive T cells. Source of these receptors: a human donor in good health.

The rearrangement links TRBV6-5 to TRBJ2-1; 9 nucleotides align to TRBD2. Germline CDR1 reads MNHEY; CDR2 reads SVGAGI. The CDR3 spans 13 residues. The V and J ends lost 9 bases and 7 bases, in that order; junction bases with no gene match: 7. CDR3 DNA sequence: TGTGCCAGTGGATGGCGGGGGGGAAATGAGCAGTTCTTC. The encoded protein is CASGWRGGNEQFF.

This clone was counted between two and nine times. The rearrangement joins TRBV4-3 to TRBJ1-1; perhaps TRBD1 as D (5 bases). V lost 0 bases and J lost 10, with 15 bases in between. The CDR3 extends over 14 amino acids. Germline CDR1 and CDR2: LGHNA and YSLEER. The CDR3 region has the DNA TGCGCCAGCAGCCAAGACGTCAGGGTTCAGGGAGCTTTCTTT. This codes for CASSQDVRVQGAFF.

The chain is built from TRBV7-8 and TRBJ2-5; 9 nucleotides match TRBD2. Germline CDR1 reads SGHVS; CDR2 reads FQNEAQ. This CDR3 is built from 16 residues. The V and J ends lost 3 bases and 0 bases, in that order; junction bases with no gene match: 5. CDR3 in amino acids: CASSLYLAGYQETQYF. The CDR3 DNA reads as TGTGCCAGCAGCTTGTATCTAGCGGGGTACCAAGAGACCCAGTACTTC.

V is TRBV5-6 and J is TRBJ2-1, with 10 bases lining up with TRBD2. Unmatched junction bases numbered 3, after V lost 0 bases and J lost 6 bases. This CDR3 has 15 residues. CDR1 and CDR2 (germline): SGHDT, YYEEEE. CDR3 residues: CASSLVASGGNEQFF. CDR3 in DNA: TGTGCCAGCAGCTTGGTCGCTAGCGGGGGCAATGAGCAGTTCTTC.

This clone was seen just once. V usage is TRBV19 and J usage is TRBJ1-1; 7 nucleotides agree with TRBD1. V was clipped by 3 bases and J by 1 base; unmatched bases: 2. Per the germline V gene, CDR1 is LNHDA and CDR2 is SQIVND (reference sequence). The CDR3 totals 14 residues. CDR3 sequence (DNA): TGTGCCAGTAGTATCGGGACAGAGAACACTGAAGCTTTCTTT. It is translated as CASSIGTENTEAFF.

In this sample, this clone turned up once. The CDR3 protein is CASSLDPGQGVSYEQYF. The CDR3 DNA reads TGTGCCAGCAGCTTAGATCCGGGACAGGGGGTATCCTACGAGCAGTACTTC. J is TRBJ2-7 and V is TRBV7-8; TRBD1 agrees at 11 bases. The CDR3 totals 17 residues. V shed 1 base and J 1 base; nucleotides not matched to a gene: 6. The germline gives CDR1 SGHVS, CDR2 FQNEAQ.

The genes are TRBV5-4 and TRBJ1-6; no firm D call. V shed 0 bases and J shed 8 bases, with 15 bases lying between them. Germline CDR1 reads SGHNT; CDR2 reads YYREEE (reference sequence). The CDR3 totals 16 residues. CDR3 in DNA: TGTGCCAGCAGCTTGGCCGGAGGGTTCACTGATTCACCCCTCCACTTT. Protein product: CASSLAGGFTDSPLHF.

The V call is TRBV5-6, the J call TRBJ1-2; TRBD1 aligns across 9 bases. CDR3 length: 15 amino acids. After removal of 4 bases from V and 2 bases from J, the junction contained 6 bases not matched to a gene. Germline V gives CDR1 SGHDT, CDR2 YYEEEE. This CDR3 reads CASSLGQGTNYGYTF. The DNA of the CDR3 is TGTGCCAGCAGCCTGGGACAGGGAACGAACTATGGCTACACCTTC. Complete variable domain (other parts from reference TRBV5-6 and TRBJ1-2): DAGVTQSPTHLIKTRGQQVTLRCSPKSGHDTVSWYQQALGQGPQFIFQYYEEEERQRGNFPDRFSGHQFPNYSSELNVNALLLGDSALYLCASSLGQGTNYGYTFGSGTRLTVV.

The CDR3 nucleotides read TGTGCCAGCAGCCCCGGACAGGGGGTTAATTCACCCCTCCACTTT. Protein sequence: CASSPGQGVNSPLHF. This chain uses TRBV7-9 with TRBJ1-6; 10 bases line up with TRBD1. V shed 5 bases, J shed 6 bases, and the junction held 4 bases outside the gene matches. This CDR3 region has 15 residues. Germline V lookup: CDR1 SEHNR, CDR2 FQNEAQ (reference sequence).

This clone has only a few counts. This chain uses TRBV27 with TRBJ1-2; 7 bases agree with TRBD1. This CDR3 region has 15 residues. CDR1 is MNHEY, CDR2 SMNVEV, per germline (reference sequence). J gave up 8 bases and V 7 bases, and 16 bases lay outside the gene matches. For the CDR3, the DNA is TGTGCCAGCACGACTTGGGGAACAGGGGCAGGGGGCTACACCTTC. As protein: CASTTWGTGAGGYTF.

This clone was found once. The chain combines TRBV19 with TRBJ1-5; D call uncertain. This CDR3 is 16 amino acids long. The V end was cut by 1 base, the J end by 0 bases, with 10 bases between. The germline V gene has CDR1 LNHDA and CDR2 SQIVND (reference sequence). The CDR3 region has the DNA TGTGCCAGTAGTATAGTCTCAGGCTATAGCAATCAGCCCCAGCATTTT. This encodes CASSIVSGYSNQPQHF. Supplemented by reference TRBV19 and TRBJ1-5, the full variable domain reads DGGITQSPKYLFRKEGQNVTLSCEQNLNHDAMYWYRQDPGQGLRLIYYSQIVNDFQKGDIAEGYSVSREKKESFPLTVTSAQKNPTAFYLCASSIVSGYSNQPQHFGDGTRLSIL.

V usage is TRBV7-2 and J usage is TRBJ2-7; perhaps TRBD2 as D (6 bases). Germline V gene sequence: CDR1 SGHTA, CDR2 FQGNSA. V was shortened by 5 bases and J by 4 bases, with 18 bases between the two germline ends. This CDR3 spans 15 amino acids. Here the CDR3 reads CASSRGTGAAYEQYF. In DNA form, the CDR3 reads TGTGCCAGCAGCCGGGGGACGGGAGCGGCTTACGAGCAGTACTTC.

The rearrangement uses TRBV6-5 and TRBJ2-7; 10 bases line up with TRBD2. In germline, CDR1 is MNHEY, CDR2 SVGAGI. V gave up 6 bases and J gave up 2 bases; unmatched junction bases: 7. This CDR3 has 15 residues. The CDR3 nucleotides are TGTGCCAGCAGGCAAATCAGCGGGGGGGCCTACGAGCAGTACTTC. Translating it yields CASRQISGGAYEQYF.

This clone appeared a single time. The chain has TRBV5-4 and TRBJ1-2, with 7 bases aligning to TRBD1. This CDR3 spans 16 amino acids. The J segment lost 2 bases and the V segment lost 1 base, leaving 8 bases of the junction unmatched. In germline, CDR1 is SGHNT, CDR2 YYREEE (reference sequence). CDR3 protein: CASSLYDRVKNYGYTF. For the CDR3, the DNA is TGTGCCAGCAGCTTGTATGACAGGGTGAAAAACTATGGCTACACCTTC.

This clone was seen just once. The rearrangement joins TRBV2 to TRBJ1-1; D remains ambiguous. Germline V lookup: CDR1 SNHLY, CDR2 FYNNEI. The length of the CDR3 is 14 residues. V was clipped by 3 bases and J by 4 bases, with 12 bases between them. The CDR3 nucleotides are TGTGCCAGCAGTGAGATGCAGGCAATCACTGAAGCTTTCTTT. Translating it yields CASSEMQAITEAFF.

The chain has TRBV27 and TRBJ1-1; 12 bases agree with TRBD1. Germline CDR1 is MNHEY and CDR2 is SMNVEV (reference sequence). With 5 bases clipped from V and 4 bases from J, the junction kept 8 bases outside the gene matches. This CDR3 comprises 16 residues. CDR3 bases: TGTGCCAGCAGTCGCGGGACAGGGGGCGGCGGCACTGAAGCTTTCTTT. Translated, it gives CASSRGTGGGGTEAFF.

The chain recombines TRBV4-1 with TRBJ1-1; a weak D match, TRBD1 (6 bases). The germline CDR1 and CDR2 sequences are MGHRA and YSYEKL. V was shortened by 6 bases and J by 9 bases, with 17 bases between the two germline ends. This CDR3 comprises 13 residues. The CDR3 here is CASSSRGGAKAFF. The CDR3 nucleotides are TGCGCCAGCAGTTCCAGAGGGGGGGCTAAAGCTTTCTTT.

The table lists this clone with a few counts. The chain links TRBV6-6 to TRBJ2-2, with 7 bases matching TRBD1. The CDR3 loop spans 14 amino acids. V was pared by 0 bases and J by 5 bases, with 0 bases of the junction left unmatched. Germline loops: CDR1 MNHNY, CDR2 SVGAGI (reference sequence). The CDR3 protein is CASSYSDRTGELFF. The CDR3 nucleotides are TGTGCCAGCAGTTACTCGGACAGGACCGGGGAGCTGTTTTTT.

The chain couples TRBV14 to TRBJ2-4; TRBD1 matches at 9 bases. This CDR3 contains 16 residues. With 2 bases clipped from V and 4 bases from J, the junction kept 6 bases outside the gene matches. Germline CDR1 is SGHDN and CDR2 is FVKESK. CDR3 protein: CASSQSPGQGKNIQYF. The CDR3 DNA reads TGTGCCAGCAGCCAATCGCCGGGACAGGGAAAAAACATTCAGTACTTC.

This chain connects TRBV12-5 to TRBJ2-5, with D maybe TRBD1 (5 bases). The DNA end favors TRBJ2-7, so the J call may be wrong. The CDR3 is made up of 12 amino acids. From germline, CDR1 is LGHNT and CDR2 FRNRAP. The chain's CDR3 is CASSIGVNEQYF. The CDR3 coding sequence is TGTGCTAGTAGTATAGGGGTTAACGAGCAGTACTTC.

This rearrangement joins TRBV14 to TRBJ2-7, with unresolved D. Germline V CDR1 and CDR2: SGHDN, FVKESK. This CDR3 region has 16 residues. The V gene lost 4 bases and the J gene lost 1 base, with 17 bases spanning the gap. The CDR3 DNA sequence: TGTGCCAGCAGCCCCCCCCTTTTGACAAAATCCTACGAGCAGTACTTC. It yields the protein CASSPPLLTKSYEQYF. The full variable domain, its missing parts supplied by reference TRBV14 and TRBJ2-7, is EAGVTQFPSHSVIEKGQTVTLRCDPISGHDNLYWYRRVMGKEIKFLLHFVKESKQDESGMPNNRFLAERTGGTYSTLKVQPAELEDSGVYFCASSPPLLTKSYEQYFGPGTRLTVT.

The chain is built from TRBV2 and TRBJ2-1, with D perhaps matching TRBD2 (5 bases). V lost 2 bases, J lost 7 bases, and 9 bases lay in between. Germline V gives CDR1 SNHLY, CDR2 FYNNEI. The CDR3 is made up of 13 amino acids. The CDR3 spells CASSERSGNEQFF. CDR3 coding DNA: TGTGCCAGCAGTGAACGTTCGGGGAATGAGCAGTTCTTC.